The present entry profiles one T cell receptor (beta chain) with its context. Its specificity is not known. The data originate from a study of T cells expressing NK-cell markers. At the level of the study: Beta-chain profiling covered CD3+CD56+NKG2C+, CD3+CD56+NKG2C- and CD3+CD56-NKG2C+ sorted subsets. Most of the eight sequenced donors were classified as HCMV-seropositive, and one was classified as seronegative. Study-wide results and caveats: Dominant NKG2C+ clonotypes were found to form about 1.0-8% of CD8+ T cells in a handful of donors.

TCRdb reanalyzed the 5' RACE reads, giving one entry per CDR3 protein sequence and no DNA. The sample has about half a million distinct CDR3 sequences. This CDR3 is built from 19 residues. Germline lookup yields CDR1 KGHSH and CDR2 LQKENI. Source material: blood T cells: a sorted CD56 or NKG2C T cell subset, CD4+ or CD8+ T cells, or bulk PBMC T cells (not recorded which). This sequence originates from a woman aged 45-60 years in good health. The chain recombines TRBV18 with TRBJ2-1; TCRdb's D gene call, TRBD2, goes unchecked for lack of DNA. This CDR3 is CASSSGNPGLAGGNNEQFF. Looking up the rest from reference TRBV18 and TRBJ2-1 gives the full variable domain: NAGVMQNPRHLVRRRGQEARLRCSPMKGHSHVYWYRQLPEEGLKFMVYLQKENIIDESGMPKERFSAEFPKEGPSILRIQQVVRGDSAAYFCASSSGNPGLAGGNNEQFFGPGTRLTVL.